The next 27 T cell receptor beta chains were all read from a single sample in a study of blood T cell repertoires in COVID-19. Sequenced by immunoSEQ multiplex PCR; TCRdb stores in-frame clones only, minus some. Here the sample spans some 150,000 clones, 80% to 90% being singletons. Sequencing input: peripheral blood. The receptors were sampled from a woman aged 55-75 years with active COVID-19.

This rearrangement joins TRBV6-1 to TRBJ1-2; 7 nucleotides align to TRBD1. After removal of 0 bases from V and 2 bases from J, the junction contained 6 bases not matched to a gene. The CDR3 has 16 amino acids. The germline CDR1 and CDR2 sequences are MNHNS and SASEGT. CDR3: CASSEAQGEPNYGYTF. DNA of the CDR3: TGTGCCAGCAGTGAAGCGCAGGGGGAACCGAACTATGGCTACACCTTC.

This clone was seen only a few times. The J gene is TRBJ1-6, the V gene TRBV6-6; tentatively, D is TRBD1 (6 bases). The V end was cut by 6 bases, the J end by 7 bases, with 16 bases between. Germline lookup yields CDR1 MNHNY and CDR2 SVGAGI (reference sequence). This CDR3 is built from 15 residues. CDR3 sequence (DNA): TGTGCCAGCAGGCGGACACAGGGATGGAATTCACCCCTCCACTTT. It translates to CASRRTQGWNSPLHF.

The chain has TRBV19 and TRBJ2-1; 7 nucleotides align to TRBD1. Losses at the gene ends were 1 base for V and 2 bases for J; bases not matched to a gene: 2. The V gene's germline CDR1 is LNHDA and CDR2 SQIVND (reference sequence). This CDR3 is built from 15 residues. CDR3 sequence reads: CASSIGRGTYNEQFF. The CDR3 region has the DNA TGTGCCAGTAGTATAGGCAGGGGGACCTACAATGAGCAGTTCTTC.

This clone occurred once. The chain employs TRBV12-3 or TRBV12-4 and TRBJ1-1, with D hard to call. V lost 2 bases to trimming and J lost 4 bases, with 8 bases between them. This CDR3 is 13 amino acids long. Written as DNA, the CDR3 is TGTGCCAGCAGTTTACAGGCGCTCACTGAAGCTTTCTTT. This sequence encodes CASSLQALTEAFF.

V and J are TRBV9 and TRBJ2-5, with 7 positions matching TRBD1. The CDR3 runs 15 residues. Germline V lookup: CDR1 SGDLS, CDR2 YYNGEE. The J segment lost 4 bases and the V segment lost 4 bases, leaving 10 bases of the junction unmatched. The CDR3 nucleotides read TGTGCCAGCAGCCCGAGGCGACAGGGTAGAGAGACCCAGTACTTC. It codes for CASSPRRQGRETQYF.

The V gene is TRBV2, the J gene TRBJ2-7; 10 bases match TRBD2. Germline CDR1 reads SNHLY; CDR2 reads FYNNEI. The length of the CDR3 is 17 residues. Losses at the gene ends were 0 bases for V and 4 bases for J; bases not matched to a gene: 9. The CDR3 region has the DNA TGTGCCAGCAGTGAAGCTCCTCTGCTAGCGGGAGAATACGAGCAGTACTTC. Protein sequence: CASSEAPLLAGEYEQYF. Drawing the rest from reference TRBV2 and TRBJ2-7, the complete variable domain is EPEVTQTPSHQVTQMGQEVILRCVPISNHLYFYWYRQILGQKVEFLVSFYNNEISEKSEIFDDQFSVERPDGSNFTLKIRSTKLEDSAMYFCASSEAPLLAGEYEQYFGPGTRLTVT.

A few counts support this clone. J is TRBJ1-6 and V is TRBV27, with 9 bases that match TRBD1. CDR3 length: 15 amino acids. Trimming at V came to 2 bases and at J to 7 bases, leaving 3 bases not matched to a gene. CDR1 is MNHEY, CDR2 SMNVEV, per germline (reference sequence). The CDR3 bases are TGTGCCAGCAGTTTAAGGACAGGGGACAATTCACCCCTCCACTTT. Amino acid sequence: CASSLRTGDNSPLHF.

This chain links TRBV19 with TRBJ2-1, with a tentative D call TRBD1 (5 bases). There are 17 residues in the CDR3. Germline CDR1 and CDR2: LNHDA and SQIVND (reference sequence). Trimming stripped 2 bases from V and 6 bases from J, with 20 bases between. The CDR3 sequence is CASSIRISREVANEQFF. The CDR3 nucleotides are TGTGCCAGTAGTATAAGGATTTCCAGGGAAGTGGCCAATGAGCAGTTCTTC.

This sequence joins TRBV28 and TRBJ2-5; D possibly corresponds to TRBD2 (7 bases). The CDR3 extends over 12 amino acids. Germline V gives CDR1 MDHEN, CDR2 SYDVKM. V lost 11 bases and J lost 5, with 15 bases in between. This CDR3 reads CAAWGGLETQYF. CDR3 DNA sequence: TGTGCCGCCTGGGGGGGGCTGGAGACCCAGTACTTC.

J is TRBJ2-1 and V is TRBV19; the D gene is possibly TRBD2 (5 bases). V shed 5 bases and J shed 6 bases, with 20 bases lying between them. The CDR3 runs to 16 residues. Germline assignment: CDR1 LNHDA and CDR2 SQIVND (reference sequence). In DNA form, the CDR3 reads TGTGCCAGTAGTGCGGGCCCCCCGGGATTTACCAATGAGCAGTTCTTC. Translated, it gives CASSAGPPGFTNEQFF.

The chain carries TRBV7-3 and TRBJ2-5, with D tentatively TRBD2 (6 bases). Trimming took 2 bases from V and 7 from J, leaving 11 bases between them. This CDR3 region has 13 residues. Germline CDR1 SGHTA, CDR2 FQGTGA. The CDR3 is CASSLRGSGTQYF. The CDR3 DNA reads as TGTGCCAGCAGCTTACGGGGGTCGGGGACCCAGTACTTC. Looking up the rest from reference TRBV7-3 and TRBJ2-5 gives the full variable domain: GAGVSQTPSNKVTEKGKYVELRCDPISGHTALYWYRQSLGQGPEFLIYFQGTGAADDSGLPNDRFFAVRPEGSVSTLKIQRTERGDSAVYLCASSLRGSGTQYFGPGTRLLVL.

This rearrangement joins TRBV9 to TRBJ2-1, with 7 bases lining up with TRBD2. This CDR3 contains 14 residues. Germline V gene data show CDR1 as SGDLS and CDR2 as YYNGEE. Trimming cost V 4 bases and J 5 bases; bases outside gene matches: 6. The DNA for the CDR3 is TGTGCCAGCAGCCCAGGGACTATCCACAATGAGCAGTTCTTC. Its protein product is CASSPGTIHNEQFF.

This clone was detected once. The rearrangement uses TRBV2 and TRBJ2-3, with 7 bases aligning to TRBD2. Trimming at V came to 8 bases and at J to 5 bases, leaving 13 bases not matched to a gene. The CDR3 contains 15 residues. The germline V gene encodes CDR1 SNHLY and CDR2 FYNNEI. CDR3: CASSSGLPLGDTQYF. In DNA, the CDR3 is TGTGCCAGCTCTAGCGGACTACCGCTGGGAGATACGCAGTATTTT.

Here the CDR3 DNA reads TGTGCCATCAGTGATCCGACCTCTCGCGGGAGGGGACTAGGGGAGCAGTACTTC. Translation: CAISDPTSRGRGLGEQYF. The chain uses TRBV10-3 and TRBJ2-7; 9 bases map to TRBD2. The CDR3 contains 18 residues. The V and J ends lost 3 bases and 7 bases, in that order; junction bases with no gene match: 19. Germline V gene lookup returns CDR1 ENHRY and CDR2 SYGVKD.

The genes are TRBV6-2 or TRBV6-3 and TRBJ2-7; TRBD1 agrees at 11 bases. Germline V gives CDR1 MNHEY, CDR2 SVGEGT. Trimming removed 2 bases from V and 6 bases from J; junction bases left unmatched: 6. The CDR3 has 15 amino acids. The CDR3: CASSYRGQGALEQYF. The CDR3 coding sequence is TGTGCCAGCAGTTACAGAGGACAGGGGGCTCTCGAGCAGTACTTC.

This chain's CDR3 is CASCASGRSYNEQFF. In nucleotides, the CDR3 is TGCGCCAGCTGCGCTAGCGGACGCTCCTACAATGAGCAGTTCTTC. V is TRBV5-1 and J is TRBJ2-1; the match to TRBD2 covers 7 bases. The V segment lost 7 bases and the J segment 0 bases; nucleotides outside the gene matches: 7. The CDR3 loop spans 15 amino acids. CDR1 and CDR2 from the germline V gene are SGHRS and YFSETQ.

The chain uses TRBV4-3 and TRBJ1-4; D is unclear. V lost 4 bases and J lost 8, with 11 bases in between. The germline V gene has CDR1 LGHNA and CDR2 YSLEER. This CDR3 is 13 amino acids long. The CDR3 here is CASSPRLREKLFF. CDR3 DNA sequence: TGCGCCAGCAGCCCCCGCCTTCGGGAAAAACTGTTTTTT.

This chain joins TRBV6-5 and TRBJ2-1; 9 bases match TRBD2. This CDR3 has 14 residues. Germline values: CDR1 MNHEY, CDR2 SVGAGI. Trimming at V came to 8 bases and at J to 9 bases, leaving 11 bases not matched to a gene. The CDR3: CASGVVAGVVEQFF. DNA for the CDR3: TGTGCCAGCGGGGTGGTAGCGGGAGTAGTTGAGCAGTTCTTC.

In its sample, this clone was seen once. The chain links TRBV30 to TRBJ2-5; TRBD1 agrees at 8 bases. From germline, CDR1 is GTSNPN and CDR2 SVGIG (reference sequence). The CDR3 covers 12 residues. The V segment lost 5 bases and the J segment 5 bases; nucleotides outside the gene matches: 4. The CDR3 DNA is TGTGCCTGGGGACAGGGTCTGGAGACCCAGTACTTC. Protein sequence: CAWGQGLETQYF.

This chain uses TRBV6-5 with TRBJ2-2, with D unresolved. Trimming cost V 2 bases and J 6 bases, with 7 bases left between them. Germline CDR1 and CDR2: MNHEY and SVGAGI. The CDR3 has 13 amino acids. CDR3 loop: CASSYTSAGELFF. For the CDR3, the DNA is TGTGCCAGCAGTTACACCTCGGCCGGGGAGCTGTTTTTT.

The V call is TRBV6-4, the J call TRBJ1-3; 12 bases line up with TRBD1. The CDR3 runs 16 residues. V trimming: 8 bases; J trimming: 4 bases; junction bases outside the gene matches: 9. Germline V gives CDR1 MRHNA, CDR2 SNTAGT. The CDR3 nucleotides read TGTGCCAGCTTAAGGGGACAGGGGGCCCTGGGAAACACCATATATTTT. This gives the protein CASLRGQGALGNTIYF.

The gene calls are TRBV27 and TRBJ1-5; TRBD1 agrees at 7 bases. Trimming removed 2 bases from V and 2 bases from J; junction bases left unmatched: 3. Germline assignment: CDR1 MNHEY and CDR2 SMNVEV (reference sequence). The CDR3 has 15 amino acids. CDR3 sequence reads: CASSLGRGGNQPQHF. CDR3 in DNA: TGTGCCAGCAGTTTAGGCAGGGGGGGCAATCAGCCCCAGCATTTT.

The chain has TRBV2 and TRBJ1-1, with D possibly being TRBD1 (5 bases). Trimming removed 6 bases from V and 5 bases from J, with 16 bases in between. The CDR3 sequence is 14 residues long. CDR1 and CDR2 (germline): SNHLY, FYNNEI. The CDR3 loop reads CASRTIREGTEAFF. CDR3 nucleotide sequence: TGTGCCAGCAGGACGATCCGGGAGGGGACTGAAGCTTTCTTT. Complete variable domain (other parts from reference TRBV2 and TRBJ1-1): EPEVTQTPSHQVTQMGQEVILRCVPISNHLYFYWYRQILGQKVEFLVSFYNNEISEKSEIFDDQFSVERPDGSNFTLKIRSTKLEDSAMYFCASRTIREGTEAFFGQGTRLTVV.

The chain employs TRBV7-9 and TRBJ2-1, with 7 bases that match TRBD1. The germline gives CDR1 SEHNR, CDR2 FQNEAQ (reference sequence). This CDR3 contains 13 residues. Losses at the gene ends were 5 bases for V and 4 bases for J; bases not matched to a gene: 2. The CDR3 region is CASSRQGYNEQFF. The CDR3 nucleotides are TGTGCCAGCAGCCGACAGGGTTACAATGAGCAGTTCTTC.

This clone appeared a few times. The genes are TRBV7-2 and TRBJ1-1; 7 nucleotides align to TRBD1. This CDR3 has 16 residues. Germline V gives CDR1 SGHTA, CDR2 FQGNSA. V shed 6 bases, J shed 0 bases, and the junction held 10 bases outside the gene matches. The CDR3 here is CASRPTGAAMNTEAFF. In DNA form, the CDR3 reads TGTGCCAGCAGACCAACAGGGGCCGCTATGAACACTGAAGCTTTCTTT.

There are a few counts of this clone. This rearrangement joins TRBV13 to TRBJ2-1, with 9 bases fitting TRBD2. Germline V lookup: CDR1 PRHDT, CDR2 FYEKMQ (reference sequence). The V and J ends lost 5 bases and 9 bases, in that order; junction bases with no gene match: 11. The CDR3 totals 15 residues. The CDR3 region is CASSPRVAGVVEQFF. In DNA form, the CDR3 reads TGTGCCAGCAGCCCCCGGGTAGCGGGAGTGGTTGAGCAGTTCTTC.

This chain uses TRBV10-3 with TRBJ1-5; D gene unclear. The CDR3 sequence is 15 residues long. Germline loops: CDR1 ENHRY, CDR2 SYGVKD. Trimming took off 0 bases at V and 4 bases at J, with 10 bases between the two ends. The CDR3 nucleotides read TGTGCCATCAGTGAGTCGATATTCGGGAATCAGCCCCAGCATTTT. Translating gives CAISESIFGNQPQHF.